These 30 T cell receptor beta chains originate from one sample sequenced in a study of blood T cell repertoires in COVID-19. Some clones are missing from TCRdb's copy, which holds only in-frame ones; the method was immunoSEQ multiplex PCR. The sample holds about 240,000 clones, 83% seen once. The sample was PBMCs or T cells enriched from blood (not recorded which). These receptors originate from a woman aged 35 to 49 who had been exposed to COVID-19.

The chain uses TRBV25-1 and TRBJ2-7; D possibly corresponds to TRBD1 (5 bases). The germline V gene has CDR1 MGHDK and CDR2 SYGVNS. The CDR3 has 15 amino acids. V shed 1 base and J shed 6 bases, with 16 bases lying between them. The CDR3 loop is CASSESVGRIGEQYF. CDR3 nucleotide sequence: TGTGCCAGCAGTGAATCGGTGGGGCGGATTGGCGAGCAGTACTTC.

The rearrangement joins TRBV27 to TRBJ1-1; D is unclear. The germline V and J ends were trimmed by 7 bases and 2 bases, with 8 bases remaining between them. The CDR3 loop spans 12 amino acids. Germline values: CDR1 MNHEY, CDR2 SMNVEV (reference sequence). Here the CDR3 DNA reads TGTGCCAGCACGTACAGAAACACTGAAGCTTTCTTT. This gives the protein CASTYRNTEAFF.

The CDR3 DNA is TGTGCCAGCAGCGTCTGGGACAAATTTAATTCACCCCTCCACTTT. This translates into CASSVWDKFNSPLHF. V gene TRBV9 combines with J gene TRBJ1-6; the D gene is possibly TRBD1 (6 bases). Looked up from germline, CDR1 is SGDLS and CDR2 is YYNGEE. The length of the CDR3 is 15 residues. The V end lost 2 bases, the J end lost 6 bases, and 12 bases lay between the germline ends.

The rearrangement joins TRBV28 to TRBJ1-2, with 7 bases that match TRBD1. The J segment lost 7 bases and the V segment lost 1 base, leaving 6 bases of the junction unmatched. Looked up from germline, CDR1 is MDHEN and CDR2 is SYDVKM. This CDR3 comprises 14 residues. CDR3 sequence (DNA): TGTGCCAGCAGTTTATCGGAGGGGGCGCGTGGCTACACCTTC. Protein sequence: CASSLSEGARGYTF.

The chain employs TRBV9 and TRBJ1-1; D not certain. The CDR3 runs 15 residues. Per germline, CDR1 SGDLS and CDR2 YYNGEE. V dropped 3 bases and J dropped 1 base, with 13 bases sitting between them. CDR3 sequence: CASSAEVLGNTEAFF. In DNA, the CDR3 is TGTGCCAGCAGCGCAGAGGTACTTGGGAACACTGAAGCTTTCTTT.

J is TRBJ2-1 and V is TRBV2; the match to TRBD2 covers 9 bases. CDR3 length equals 16 residues. V lost 6 bases, J lost 8 bases, and 14 bases stayed unmatched. Germline V gene lookup returns CDR1 SNHLY and CDR2 FYNNEI. CDR3 DNA: TGTGCCAGCAGCTTGTCTAGCGGGACCCTACAATATGAGCAGTTCTTC. Protein sequence: CASSLSSGTLQYEQFF.

The CDR3 protein is CASSFAPGHGVDEAFF. In DNA form, the CDR3 reads TGTGCCAGCAGCTTTGCGCCGGGACACGGGGTGGATGAAGCTTTCTTT. The V call is TRBV5-5, the J call TRBJ1-1, with D tentatively TRBD1 (6 bases). The germline gives CDR1 SGHKS, CDR2 YYEKEE (reference sequence). With 2 bases removed from V and 7 bases from J, the gap between germline ends came to 21 bases. The CDR3 has 16 amino acids.

The chain carries TRBV11-2 and TRBJ1-1, with D tentatively TRBD1 (6 bases). This CDR3 region has 14 residues. Per germline, CDR1 SGHAT and CDR2 FQNNGV. The V gene lost 5 bases and the J gene lost 0 bases, with 10 bases spanning the gap. CDR3 sequence: CASSPQGLNTEAFF. CDR3 nucleotide sequence: TGTGCCAGCAGCCCACAGGGCCTGAACACTGAAGCTTTCTTT.

This chain joins TRBV6-5 and TRBJ1-2; D may be TRBD1 (6 bases). V was shortened by 2 bases and J by 2 bases, with 15 bases between the two germline ends. The CDR3 runs to 16 residues. The germline CDR1 and CDR2 sequences are MNHEY and SVGAGI. The CDR3 loop reads CASSYRGGRENYGYTF. As DNA, the CDR3 is TGTGCCAGCAGTTACCGGGGGGGCAGGGAGAACTATGGCTACACCTTC.

This clone was picked up one time. The gene calls are TRBV14 and TRBJ1-1; 10 nucleotides agree with TRBD1. This CDR3 comprises 12 residues. Germline CDR1 is SGHDN and CDR2 is FVKESK. The V segment lost 6 bases and the J segment 8 bases; nucleotides outside the gene matches: 3. The CDR3 region is CASSQDRGEAFF. The CDR3 nucleotides are TGTGCCAGCAGTCAGGACAGGGGGGAAGCTTTCTTT.

Only a few counts were recorded for this clone. The chain carries TRBV7-2 and TRBJ1-6, with a tentative D call TRBD1 (5 bases). The CDR3 is made up of 14 amino acids. The germline V gene encodes CDR1 SGHTA and CDR2 FQGNSA. V lost 3 bases and J lost 9, with 12 bases in between. The chain's CDR3 is CASSFSGFSSPLHF. CDR3 sequence (DNA): TGTGCCAGCAGCTTCTCAGGGTTTTCTTCACCCCTCCACTTT.

V usage is TRBV3-1 (or the pseudogene TRBV3-2) and J usage is TRBJ2-7, with TRBD2 as a possible D gene (6 bases). The CDR3 consists of 15 residues. V was clipped by 6 bases and J by 0 bases, with 15 bases between them. From germline, CDR1 is LGHDT and CDR2 YNNKEL (reference sequence). The CDR3 nucleotides read TGTGCCAGCAGTCCCCTTGGGGGGATCTCCTACGAGCAGTACTTC. It encodes CASSPLGGISYEQYF.

The gene calls are TRBV5-6 and TRBJ2-2; 8 nucleotides match TRBD2. The length of the CDR3 is 17 residues. V gave up 0 bases and J gave up 5 bases; unmatched junction bases: 9. CDR1 and CDR2 (germline): SGHDT, YYEEEE. In nucleotides, the CDR3 is TGTGCCAGCAGCTTGGGGTTTAGCGGGGTACGAACCGGGGAGCTGTTTTTT. This sequence encodes CASSLGFSGVRTGELFF.

The chain recombines TRBV5-6 with TRBJ2-5, with a possible D match to TRBD2 (5 bases). The germline CDR1 and CDR2 sequences are SGHDT and YYEEEE. V lost 1 base, J lost 5 bases, and 9 bases lay in between. This CDR3 is 13 amino acids long. Here the CDR3 reads CASSLRTGETQYF. DNA of the CDR3: TGTGCCAGCAGCTTGAGGACTGGGGAGACCCAGTACTTC.

This chain joins TRBV7-2 and TRBJ1-3; D unresolved. The CDR3 length is 12 residues. The germline gives CDR1 SGHTA, CDR2 FQGNSA. Trimming took off 2 bases at V and 7 bases at J, with 6 bases between the two ends. The CDR3 region is CASSLYSNTIYF. The DNA of the CDR3 is TGTGCCAGCAGCTTATATTCTAACACCATATATTTT.

The chain employs TRBV2 and TRBJ1-1; D is uncertain. From germline, CDR1 is SNHLY and CDR2 FYNNEI. This CDR3 comprises 14 residues. Trimming removed 4 bases from V and 0 bases from J, with 9 bases in between. CDR3 residues: CASSGSRVNTEAFF. The CDR3, as DNA: TGTGCCAGCAGTGGGTCCCGGGTGAACACTGAAGCTTTCTTT.

This clone occurred once. The chain employs TRBV5-1 and TRBJ1-3, with 12 bases fitting TRBD1. Germline V lookup: CDR1 SGHRS, CDR2 YFSETQ. CDR3 size: 14 residues. The V and J ends lost 5 bases and 7 bases, in that order; junction bases with no gene match: 4. The CDR3 here is CASSSGQGANTIYF. DNA for the CDR3: TGCGCCAGCAGTTCGGGACAGGGGGCTAACACCATATATTTT.

The chain employs TRBV4-3 and TRBJ2-1, with 9 bases matching TRBD2. This CDR3 is 18 amino acids long. CDR1 and CDR2 (germline): LGHNA, YSLEER. J was trimmed by 4 bases and V by 0 bases; bases with no gene match: 10. For the CDR3, the DNA is TGCGCCAGCAGCCAAGATCTAGGGAGCGGGGGGCTGTACAATGAGCAGTTCTTC. Translation: CASSQDLGSGGLYNEQFF.

The DNA for the CDR3 is TGTGCCAGCAGTGGCGGTAGCAATCAGCCCCAGCATTTT. It specifies CASSGGSNQPQHF. This chain joins TRBV2 and TRBJ1-5; the D is unclear. Trimming removed 4 bases at V and 0 bases at J, with 4 bases between. The CDR3 is 13 residues long. Germline lookup yields CDR1 SNHLY and CDR2 FYNNEI.

The V call is TRBV29-1, the J call TRBJ1-1; 7 bases are shared with TRBD1. J gave up 6 bases and V 5 bases, and 6 bases lay outside the gene matches. In germline, CDR1 is SQVTM, CDR2 ANQGSEA. The CDR3 runs to 12 residues. The CDR3 DNA reads TGCAGCGTTCTCAGGGGGTTATCTGAAGCTTTCTTT. Protein: CSVLRGLSEAFF.

The chain uses TRBV4-1 and TRBJ1-2; 7 bases map to TRBD1. From germline, CDR1 is MGHRA and CDR2 YSYEKL. Germline trimming cut 2 bases from V and 4 bases from J; bases unmatched to any gene: 13. This CDR3 is 17 amino acids long. CDR3 in DNA: TGCGCCAGCAGCCAACCGGACAGGCCCCCCCTAGGCTATGGCTACACCTTC. Translated, it gives CASSQPDRPPLGYGYTF.

The chain has TRBV5-1 and TRBJ2-3; 9 positions agree with TRBD1. CDR1 and CDR2 (germline): SGHRS, YFSETQ. This CDR3 has 18 residues. V dropped 0 bases and J dropped 3; count of bases not matched to a gene: 11. The CDR3 DNA sequence: TGCGCCAGCAGCTTGGCCTTCACAGGGGGCTCTCAGACAGATACGCAGTATTTT. It specifies CASSLAFTGGSQTDTQYF.

The V call is TRBV10-3, the J call TRBJ1-6, with 12 bases fitting TRBD1. V dropped 5 bases and J dropped 10; count of bases not matched to a gene: 9. CDR3 length: 16 residues. CDR1 ENHRY and CDR2 SYGVKD come from the germline V gene. The CDR3 loop reads CAISRAGTGGDSPLHF. Here the CDR3 DNA reads TGTGCCATCAGTCGGGCTGGGACAGGGGGCGACTCACCCCTCCACTTT.

The gene calls are TRBV9 and TRBJ1-3, with 7 nucleotides matching TRBD1. The V gene's germline CDR1 is SGDLS and CDR2 YYNGEE. The V and J ends lost 2 bases and 2 bases, in that order; junction bases with no gene match: 7. The length of the CDR3 is 16 residues. This CDR3 is CASSVSTGRTGNTIYF. In nucleotides, the CDR3 is TGTGCCAGCAGCGTCTCGACAGGGAGAACTGGAAACACCATATATTTT.

The V gene is TRBV4-1, the J gene TRBJ2-3; 7 bases are a match to TRBD2. The CDR3 runs 19 residues. Per germline, CDR1 MGHRA and CDR2 YSYEKL. V shed 1 base, J shed 2 bases, and the junction held 15 bases outside the gene matches. CDR3 bases: TGCGCCAGCAGCCAAGGTCGGGGAGGGCAGCTATTAAACACAGATACGCAGTATTTT. Translation: CASSQGRGGQLLNTDTQYF.

The chain uses TRBV11-3 and TRBJ2-5; TRBD2 might be the D (5 bases). V was trimmed by 10 bases and J by 1 base, leaving 13 bases between them. The CDR3 spans 13 residues. CDR1 is SGHNT, CDR2 YENEEA, per germline. CDR3 bases: TGTGCCACCTCGAGGGCAGCCCAAGAGACCCAGTACTTC. It codes for CATSRAAQETQYF.

The V call is TRBV9, the J call TRBJ1-2; D is ambiguous. Germline V gives CDR1 SGDLS, CDR2 YYNGEE. Between the trimmed V and J ends, which lost 5 bases and 3 bases, there was a span of 11 bases. This CDR3 is built from 13 residues. In nucleotides, the CDR3 is TGTGCCAGCAGGGGCGGGGAAGACTATGGCTACACCTTC. This codes for CASRGGEDYGYTF.

The rearrangement joins TRBV28 to TRBJ1-1; D is uncertain. The V end lost 1 base, the J end lost 9 bases, and 12 bases lay between the germline ends. Germline assignment: CDR1 MDHEN and CDR2 SYDVKM. This CDR3 is 13 amino acids long. CDR3 nucleotides: TGTGCCAGCAGTTTATACTCCGGTTCGCAAGCTTTCTTT. Translation gives CASSLYSGSQAFF.

This clone showed up just a few times. The chain uses TRBV5-5 and TRBJ1-2; D possibly corresponds to TRBD1 (5 bases). Germline V gene sequence: CDR1 SGHKS, CDR2 YYEKEE (reference sequence). V was shortened by 1 base and J by 5 bases, with 12 bases between the two germline ends. This CDR3 is 14 amino acids long. In nucleotides, the CDR3 is TGTGCCAGCAGCTTGAATCGACAGACATATGGCTACACCTTC. Residues: CASSLNRQTYGYTF. The variable domain in full, completed from reference TRBV5-5 and TRBJ1-2, reads DAGVTQSPTHLIKTRGQQVTLRCSPISGHKSVSWYQQVLGQGPQFIFQYYEKEERGRGNFPDRFSARQFPNYSSELNVNALLLGDSALYLCASSLNRQTYGYTFGSGTRLTVV.

The genes are TRBV7-2 and TRBJ2-3; tentatively, D is TRBD2 (5 bases). The CDR3 has 14 residues. Germline V gene sequence: CDR1 SGHTA, CDR2 FQGNSA. V was trimmed by 4 bases and J by 2 bases, leaving 10 bases between them. The CDR3 nucleotides are TGTGCCAGCAGCTACACTAGAGACACAGATACGCAGTATTTT. It codes for CASSYTRDTDTQYF.